This T cell receptor (beta chain) was captured in a study of regulatory T cells in long-lasting Graves disease. Per the germline V gene, CDR1 is GTSNPN and CDR2 is SVGIG (reference sequence). The CDR3 runs to 13 residues. V was cut by 4 bases and J by 2 bases, with 12 bases left in between. Time point here: newly diagnosed GD, antithyroid drugs for less than 3 months. Preparation of the TCR library used RNA extracted from PBMCs. General study results and limits: The study examined only peripheral blood, not thyroid tissue. Reduced TCR diversity was observed in persistent Graves' patients versus newly diagnosed patients.

Sequencing libraries for TCR beta were prepared with iRepertoire HTBI primers and Arm-PCR of CDR3 regions. MiXCR was run by TCRdb on the multiplex PCR reads, yielding one entry per CDR3 protein. The data contain approximately 300,000 distinct CDR3 sequences, 15% to 20% of them singletons. This clonotype was counted many times. Its antigen remains unidentified. This receptor was obtained from a female donor with Graves disease. The genes are TRBV30 and TRBJ2-7; perhaps TRBD2 as D (5 bases). The sequenced sample was peripheral blood mononuclear cells (PBMCs), obtained at new diagnosis, from a patient treated with antithyroid drugs. In DNA, the CDR3 is TGTGCCTGGAATGAGGGCAGTACCTACGAGCAGTACTTC. Residues: CAWNEGSTYEQYF. Filled out from reference TRBV30 and TRBJ2-7, the complete variable domain reads SQTIHQWPATLVQPVGSPLSLECTVEGTSNPNLYWYRQAAGRGLQLLFYSVGIGQISSEVPQNLSASRPQDRQFILSSKKLLLSDSGFYLCAWNEGSTYEQYFGPGTRLTVT.